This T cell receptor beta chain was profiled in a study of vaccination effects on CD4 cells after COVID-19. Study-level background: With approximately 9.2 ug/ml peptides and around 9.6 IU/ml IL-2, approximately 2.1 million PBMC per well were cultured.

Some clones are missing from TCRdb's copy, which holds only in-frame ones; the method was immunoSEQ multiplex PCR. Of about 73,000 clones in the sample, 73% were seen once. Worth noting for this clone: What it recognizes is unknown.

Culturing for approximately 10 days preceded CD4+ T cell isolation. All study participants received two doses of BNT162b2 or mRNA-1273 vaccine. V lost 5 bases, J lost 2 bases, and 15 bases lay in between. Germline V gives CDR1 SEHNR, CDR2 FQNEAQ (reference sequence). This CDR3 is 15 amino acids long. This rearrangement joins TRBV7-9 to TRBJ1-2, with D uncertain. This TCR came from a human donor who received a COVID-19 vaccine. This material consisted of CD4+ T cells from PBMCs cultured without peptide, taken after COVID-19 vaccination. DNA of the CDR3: TGTGCCAGCAGCCGCCGAGAGACGCAGAACTATGGCTACACCTTC. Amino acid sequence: CASSRRETQNYGYTF.